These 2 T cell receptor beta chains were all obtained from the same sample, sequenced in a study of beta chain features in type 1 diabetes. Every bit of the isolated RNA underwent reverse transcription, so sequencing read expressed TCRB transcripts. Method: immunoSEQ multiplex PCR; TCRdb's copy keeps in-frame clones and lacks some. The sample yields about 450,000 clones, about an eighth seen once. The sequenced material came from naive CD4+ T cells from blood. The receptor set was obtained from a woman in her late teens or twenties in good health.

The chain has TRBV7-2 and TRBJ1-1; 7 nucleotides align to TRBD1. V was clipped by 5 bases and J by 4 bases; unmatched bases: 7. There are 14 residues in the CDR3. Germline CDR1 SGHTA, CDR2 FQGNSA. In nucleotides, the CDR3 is TGTGCCAGCAGCACGACAGGGCATGGCACTGAAGCTTTCTTT. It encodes CASSTTGHGTEAFF.

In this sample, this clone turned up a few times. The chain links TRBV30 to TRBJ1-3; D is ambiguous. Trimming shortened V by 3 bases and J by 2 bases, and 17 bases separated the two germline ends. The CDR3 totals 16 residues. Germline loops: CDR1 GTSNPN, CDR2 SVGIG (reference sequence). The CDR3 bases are TGTGCCTGGAGGAAAAGGGCGGTGGATCCTGGAAACACCATATATTTT. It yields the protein CAWRKRAVDPGNTIYF.